This note documents a single TCR beta chain sequence. Assay: immunoSEQ multiplex PCR; the TCRdb copy retains only in-frame clones and omits some. This sample has approximately 68,000 clones, with around 88% found just once. The CDR3 extends over 15 amino acids. Per germline, CDR1 SGHAT and CDR2 FQNNGV. With 4 bases clipped from V and 0 bases from J, the junction kept 6 bases outside the gene matches. This sample is drawn from a study of OX40 agonist ivuxolimab in advanced cancers. This TCR came from an adult with an advanced solid tumor such as melanoma, head and neck, liver or kidney cancer. The specimen was CD4+ or CD8+ T cells sorted from blood, collected in a trial of the OX40 agonist ivuxolimab. V is TRBV11-2 and J is TRBJ2-7; TRBD2 matches at 7 bases. CDR3 coding DNA: TGTGCCAGCAGCTCGCAGCGGGGTAGCTCCTACGAGCAGTACTTC. Translated, it gives CASSSQRGSSYEQYF.